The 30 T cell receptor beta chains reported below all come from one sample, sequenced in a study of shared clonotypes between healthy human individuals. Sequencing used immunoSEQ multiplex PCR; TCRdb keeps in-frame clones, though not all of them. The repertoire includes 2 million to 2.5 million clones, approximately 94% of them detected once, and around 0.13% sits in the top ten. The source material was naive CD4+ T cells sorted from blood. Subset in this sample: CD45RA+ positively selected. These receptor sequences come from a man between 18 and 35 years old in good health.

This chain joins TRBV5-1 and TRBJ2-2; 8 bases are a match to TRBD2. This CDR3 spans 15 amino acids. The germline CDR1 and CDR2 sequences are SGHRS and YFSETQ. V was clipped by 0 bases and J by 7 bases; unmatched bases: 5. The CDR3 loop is CASSLEGLGIGELFF. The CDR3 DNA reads TGCGCCAGCAGCTTGGAGGGACTAGGGATCGGGGAGCTGTTTTTT.

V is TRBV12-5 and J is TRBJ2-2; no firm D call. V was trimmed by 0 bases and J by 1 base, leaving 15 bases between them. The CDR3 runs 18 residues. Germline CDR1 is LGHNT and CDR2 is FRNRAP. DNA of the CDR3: TGTGCTAGTGGTTTGGTAAGGAAGGACGGATTGAACACCGGGGAGCTGTTTTTT. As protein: CASGLVRKDGLNTGELFF.

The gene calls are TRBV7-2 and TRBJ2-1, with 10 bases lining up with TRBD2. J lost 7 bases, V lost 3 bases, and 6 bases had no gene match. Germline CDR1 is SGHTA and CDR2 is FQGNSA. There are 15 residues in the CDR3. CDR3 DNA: TGTGCCAGCAGCTTCGGACTAGCGGAAATTAATGAGCAGTTCTTC. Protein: CASSFGLAEINEQFF.

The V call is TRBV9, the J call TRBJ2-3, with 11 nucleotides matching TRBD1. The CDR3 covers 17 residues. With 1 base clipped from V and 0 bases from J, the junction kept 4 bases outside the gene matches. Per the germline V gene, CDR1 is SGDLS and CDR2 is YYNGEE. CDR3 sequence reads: CASSVPGTGGSTDTQYF. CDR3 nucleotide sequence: TGTGCCAGCAGCGTACCCGGGACAGGGGGAAGCACAGATACGCAGTATTTT. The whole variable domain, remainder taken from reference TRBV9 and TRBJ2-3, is DSGVTQTPKHLITATGQRVTLRCSPRSGDLSVYWYQQSLDQGLQFLIQYYNGEERAKGNILERFSAQQFPDLHSELNLSSLELGDSALYFCASSVPGTGGSTDTQYFGPGTRLTVL.

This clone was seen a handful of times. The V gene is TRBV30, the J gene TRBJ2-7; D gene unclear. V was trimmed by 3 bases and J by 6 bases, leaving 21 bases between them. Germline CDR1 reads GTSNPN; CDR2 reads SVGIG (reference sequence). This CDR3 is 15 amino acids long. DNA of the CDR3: TGTGCCTGGAGCGGCTACCTCGGGTCGCACGGCGAGCAGTACTTC. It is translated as CAWSGYLGSHGEQYF.

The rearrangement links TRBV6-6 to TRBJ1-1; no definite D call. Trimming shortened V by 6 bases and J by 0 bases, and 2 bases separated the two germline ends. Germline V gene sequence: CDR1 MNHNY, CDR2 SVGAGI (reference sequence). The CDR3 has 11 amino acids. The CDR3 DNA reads TGTGCCAGCAGGATGAACACTGAAGCTTTCTTT. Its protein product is CASRMNTEAFF.

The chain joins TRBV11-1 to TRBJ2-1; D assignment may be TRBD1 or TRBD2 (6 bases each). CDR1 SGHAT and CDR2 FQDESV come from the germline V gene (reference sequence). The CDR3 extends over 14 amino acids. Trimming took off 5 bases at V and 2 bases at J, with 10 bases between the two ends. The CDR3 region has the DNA TGTGCCAGCAGCCCGCGGGACACCTACAATGAGCAGTTCTTC. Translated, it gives CASSPRDTYNEQFF.

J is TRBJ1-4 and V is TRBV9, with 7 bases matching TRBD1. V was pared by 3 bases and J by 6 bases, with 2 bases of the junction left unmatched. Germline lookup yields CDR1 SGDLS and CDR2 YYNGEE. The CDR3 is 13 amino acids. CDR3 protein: CASSGGTDEKLFF. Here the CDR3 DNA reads TGTGCCAGCAGCGGGGGGACAGATGAAAAACTGTTTTTT.

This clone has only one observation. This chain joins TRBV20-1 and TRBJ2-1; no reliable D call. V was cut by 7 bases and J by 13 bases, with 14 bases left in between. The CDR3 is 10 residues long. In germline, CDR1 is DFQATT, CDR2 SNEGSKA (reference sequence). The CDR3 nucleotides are TGCAGTGTCCAGAAGGCTTACCAGTTCTTC. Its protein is CSVQKAYQFF.

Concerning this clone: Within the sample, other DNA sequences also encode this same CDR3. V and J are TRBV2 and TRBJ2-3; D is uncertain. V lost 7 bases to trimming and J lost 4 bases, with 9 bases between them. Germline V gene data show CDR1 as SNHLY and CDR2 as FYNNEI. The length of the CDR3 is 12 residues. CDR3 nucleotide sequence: TGTGCCAGCACGGAAAACTCAGATACGCAGTATTTT. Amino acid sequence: CASTENSDTQYF.

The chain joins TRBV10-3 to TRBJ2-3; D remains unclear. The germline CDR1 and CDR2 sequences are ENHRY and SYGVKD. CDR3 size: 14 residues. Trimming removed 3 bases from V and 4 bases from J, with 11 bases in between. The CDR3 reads CAISEFQSADTQYF. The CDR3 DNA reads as TGTGCCATCAGTGAATTCCAGTCGGCAGATACGCAGTATTTT.

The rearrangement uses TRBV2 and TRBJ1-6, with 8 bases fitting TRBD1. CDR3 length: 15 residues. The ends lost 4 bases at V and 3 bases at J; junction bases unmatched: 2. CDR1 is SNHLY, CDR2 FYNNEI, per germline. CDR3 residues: CASSVTGDYNSPLHF. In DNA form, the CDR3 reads TGTGCCAGCAGTGTGACAGGGGACTATAATTCACCCCTCCACTTT.

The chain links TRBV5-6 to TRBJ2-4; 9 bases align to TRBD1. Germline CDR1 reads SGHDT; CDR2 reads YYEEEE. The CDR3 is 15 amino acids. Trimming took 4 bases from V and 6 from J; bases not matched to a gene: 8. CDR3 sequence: CASSGTGTGTNIQYF. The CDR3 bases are TGTGCCAGCAGCGGTACTGGGACAGGGACAAACATTCAGTACTTC.

The CDR3 spells CASRLQGENNSPLHF. The CDR3 DNA follows: TGCGCCAGCAGGTTACAGGGGGAGAATAATTCACCCCTCCACTTT. This sequence joins TRBV5-1 and TRBJ1-6; TRBD1 aligns across 8 bases. Germline loops: CDR1 SGHRS, CDR2 YFSETQ. Germline trimming cut 5 bases from V and 5 bases from J; bases unmatched to any gene: 6. This CDR3 has 15 amino acids. Full variable domain (missing parts from reference TRBV5-1 and TRBJ1-6): KAGVTQTPRYLIKTRGQQVTLSCSPISGHRSVSWYQQTPGQGLQFLFEYFSETQRNKGNFPGRFSGRQFSNSRSEMNVSTLELGDSALYLCASRLQGENNSPLHFGNGTRLTVT.

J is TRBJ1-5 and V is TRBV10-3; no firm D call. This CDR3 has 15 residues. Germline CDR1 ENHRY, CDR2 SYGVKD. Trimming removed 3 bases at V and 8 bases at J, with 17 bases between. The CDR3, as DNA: TGTGCCATCAGTGACCCTGCGGGCGGCCGAGAGCCCCAGCATTTT. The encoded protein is CAISDPAGGREPQHF.

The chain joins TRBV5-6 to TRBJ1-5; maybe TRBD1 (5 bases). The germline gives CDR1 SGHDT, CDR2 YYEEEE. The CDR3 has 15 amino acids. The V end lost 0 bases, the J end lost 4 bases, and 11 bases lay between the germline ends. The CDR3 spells CASSLGPGNNQPQHF. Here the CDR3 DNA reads TGTGCCAGCAGCTTGGGGCCAGGGAATAATCAGCCCCAGCATTTT.

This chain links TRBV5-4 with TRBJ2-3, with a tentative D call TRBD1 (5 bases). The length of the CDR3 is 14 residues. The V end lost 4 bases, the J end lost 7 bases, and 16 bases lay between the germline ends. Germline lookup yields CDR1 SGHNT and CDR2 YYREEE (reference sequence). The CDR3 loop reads CASSLPHKGNTQYF. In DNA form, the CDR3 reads TGTGCCAGCAGCCTCCCCCACAAGGGGAATACGCAGTATTTT.

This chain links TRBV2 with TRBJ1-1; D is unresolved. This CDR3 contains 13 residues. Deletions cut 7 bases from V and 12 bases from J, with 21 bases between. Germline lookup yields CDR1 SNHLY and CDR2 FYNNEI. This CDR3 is CASNYLRNPNTFF. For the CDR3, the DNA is TGTGCCAGCAATTATCTCCGGAACCCGAATACTTTCTTT.

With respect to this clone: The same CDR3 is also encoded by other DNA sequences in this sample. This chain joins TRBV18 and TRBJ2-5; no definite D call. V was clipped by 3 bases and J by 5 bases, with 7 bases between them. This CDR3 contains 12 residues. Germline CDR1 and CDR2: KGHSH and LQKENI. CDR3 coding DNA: TGTGCCAGCTCACCCCCCGATGAGACCCAGTACTTC. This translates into CASSPPDETQYF.

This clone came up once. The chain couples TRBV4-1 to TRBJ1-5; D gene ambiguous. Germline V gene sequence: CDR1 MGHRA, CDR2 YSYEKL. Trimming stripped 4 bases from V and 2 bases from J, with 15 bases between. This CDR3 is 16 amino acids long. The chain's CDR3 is CASSPNPSTGNQPQHF. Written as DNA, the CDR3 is TGCGCCAGCAGCCCCAACCCAAGCACAGGCAATCAGCCCCAGCATTTT.

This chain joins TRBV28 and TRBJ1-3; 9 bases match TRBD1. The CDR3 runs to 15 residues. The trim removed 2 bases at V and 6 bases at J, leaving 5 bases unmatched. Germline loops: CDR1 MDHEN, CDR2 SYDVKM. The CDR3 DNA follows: TGTGCCAGCAGTTTAAGGGACAGGGCGGAAAACACCATATATTTT. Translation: CASSLRDRAENTIYF.

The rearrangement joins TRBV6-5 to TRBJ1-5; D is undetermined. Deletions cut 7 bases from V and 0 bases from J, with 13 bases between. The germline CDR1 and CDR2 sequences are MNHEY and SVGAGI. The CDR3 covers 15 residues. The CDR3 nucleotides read TGTGCCAGCACCGTGACACCTAATAGCAATCAGCCCCAGCATTTT. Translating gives CASTVTPNSNQPQHF.

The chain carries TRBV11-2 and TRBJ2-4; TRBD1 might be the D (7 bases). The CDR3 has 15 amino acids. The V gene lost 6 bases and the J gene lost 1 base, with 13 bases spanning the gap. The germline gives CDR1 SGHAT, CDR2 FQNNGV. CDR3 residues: CASSDPGGAKNIQYF. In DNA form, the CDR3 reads TGTGCCAGCAGTGACCCAGGGGGGGCCAAAAACATTCAGTACTTC.

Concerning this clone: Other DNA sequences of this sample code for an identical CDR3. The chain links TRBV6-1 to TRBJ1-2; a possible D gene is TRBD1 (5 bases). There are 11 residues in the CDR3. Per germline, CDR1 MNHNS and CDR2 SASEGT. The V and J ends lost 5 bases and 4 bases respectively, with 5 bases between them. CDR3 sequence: CASSQGYGYTF. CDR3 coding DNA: TGTGCCAGCAGTCAGGGCTATGGCTACACCTTC.

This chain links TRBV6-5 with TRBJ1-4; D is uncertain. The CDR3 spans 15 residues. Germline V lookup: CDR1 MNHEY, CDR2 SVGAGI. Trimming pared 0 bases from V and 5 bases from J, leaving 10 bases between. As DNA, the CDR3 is TGTGCCAGCAGTTACTCGACGGAACGCAATGAAAAACTGTTTTTT. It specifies CASSYSTERNEKLFF.

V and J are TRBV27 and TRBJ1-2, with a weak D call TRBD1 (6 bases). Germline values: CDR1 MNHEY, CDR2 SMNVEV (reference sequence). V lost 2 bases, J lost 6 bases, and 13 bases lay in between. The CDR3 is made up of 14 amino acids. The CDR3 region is CASSLADRAHGYTF. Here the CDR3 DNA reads TGTGCCAGCAGTTTAGCGGACAGAGCCCATGGCTACACCTTC.

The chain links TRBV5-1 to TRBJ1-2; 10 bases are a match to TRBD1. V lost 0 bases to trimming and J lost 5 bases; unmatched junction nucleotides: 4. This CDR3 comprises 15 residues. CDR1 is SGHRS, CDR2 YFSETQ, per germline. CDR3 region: CASSLGGTGEYGYTF. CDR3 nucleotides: TGCGCCAGCAGCTTGGGAGGGACAGGGGAATATGGCTACACCTTC.

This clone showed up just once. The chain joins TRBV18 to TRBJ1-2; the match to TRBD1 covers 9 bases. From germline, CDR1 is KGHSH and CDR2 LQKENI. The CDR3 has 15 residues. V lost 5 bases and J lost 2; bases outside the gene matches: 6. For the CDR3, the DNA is TGTGCCAGCTCAACCCTAGGACAGGGGAACTATGGCTACACCTTC. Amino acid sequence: CASSTLGQGNYGYTF.

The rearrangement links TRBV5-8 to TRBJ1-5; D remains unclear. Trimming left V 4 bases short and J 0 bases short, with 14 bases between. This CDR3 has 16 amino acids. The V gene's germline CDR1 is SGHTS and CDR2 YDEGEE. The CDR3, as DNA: TGTGCCAGCAGCCTCGCTGGGTATTATAGCAATCAGCCCCAGCATTTT. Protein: CASSLAGYYSNQPQHF. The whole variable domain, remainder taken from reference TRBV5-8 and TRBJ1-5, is EAGVTQSPTHLIKTRGQQATLRCSPISGHTSVYWYQQALGLGLQFLLWYDEGEERNRGNFPPRFSGRQFPNYSSELNVNALELEDSALYLCASSLAGYYSNQPQHFGDGTRLSIL.

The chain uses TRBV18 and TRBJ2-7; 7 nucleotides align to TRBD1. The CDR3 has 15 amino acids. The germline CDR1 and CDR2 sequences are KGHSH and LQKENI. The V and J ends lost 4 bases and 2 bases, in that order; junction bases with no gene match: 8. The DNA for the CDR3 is TGTGCCAGCTCACTTTCCGGGACAGCCGCCTACGAGCAGTACTTC. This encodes CASSLSGTAAYEQYF.